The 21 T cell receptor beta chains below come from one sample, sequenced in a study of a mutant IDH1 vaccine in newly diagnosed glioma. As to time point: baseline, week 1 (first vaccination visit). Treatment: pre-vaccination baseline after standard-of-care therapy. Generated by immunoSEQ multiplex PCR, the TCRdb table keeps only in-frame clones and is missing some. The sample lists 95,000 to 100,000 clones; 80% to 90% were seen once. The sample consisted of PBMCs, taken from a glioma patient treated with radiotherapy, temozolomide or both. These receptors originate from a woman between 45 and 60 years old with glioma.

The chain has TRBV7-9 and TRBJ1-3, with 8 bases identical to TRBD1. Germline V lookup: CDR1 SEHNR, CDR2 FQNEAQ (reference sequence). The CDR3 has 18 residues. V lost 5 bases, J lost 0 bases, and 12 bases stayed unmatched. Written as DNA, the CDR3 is TGTGCCAGCAGCACCCAGATAAGGGACAGGAGCTCTGGAAACACCATATATTTT. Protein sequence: CASSTQIRDRSSGNTIYF.

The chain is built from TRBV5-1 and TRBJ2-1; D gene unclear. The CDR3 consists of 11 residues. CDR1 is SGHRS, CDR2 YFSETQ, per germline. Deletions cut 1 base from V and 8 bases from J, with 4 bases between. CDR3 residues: CASSLTYEQFF. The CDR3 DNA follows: TGCGCCAGCAGCTTGACCTATGAGCAGTTCTTC.

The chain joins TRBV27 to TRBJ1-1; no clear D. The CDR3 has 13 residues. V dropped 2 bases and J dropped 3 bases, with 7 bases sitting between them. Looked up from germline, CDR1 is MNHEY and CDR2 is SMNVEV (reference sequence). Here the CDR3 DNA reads TGTGCCAGCAGTTTAAACTTACACACTGAAGCTTTCTTT. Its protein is CASSLNLHTEAFF.

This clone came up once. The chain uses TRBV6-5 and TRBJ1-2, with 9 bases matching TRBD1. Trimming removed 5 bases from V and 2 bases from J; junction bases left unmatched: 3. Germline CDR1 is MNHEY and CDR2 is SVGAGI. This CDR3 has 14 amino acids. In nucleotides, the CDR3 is TGTGCCAGCAGTCCGGACAGGGGCAACTATGGCTACACCTTC. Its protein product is CASSPDRGNYGYTF.

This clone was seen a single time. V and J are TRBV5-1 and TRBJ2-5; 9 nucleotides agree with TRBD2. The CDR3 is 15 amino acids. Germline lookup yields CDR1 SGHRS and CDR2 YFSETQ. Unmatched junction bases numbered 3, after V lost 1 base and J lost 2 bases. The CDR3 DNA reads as TGCGCCAGCAGCTTGACCGGACTAGCGCAAGAGACCCAGTACTTC. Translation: CASSLTGLAQETQYF. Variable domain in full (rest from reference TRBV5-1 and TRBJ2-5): KAGVTQTPRYLIKTRGQQVTLSCSPISGHRSVSWYQQTPGQGLQFLFEYFSETQRNKGNFPGRFSGRQFSNSRSEMNVSTLELGDSALYLCASSLTGLAQETQYFGPGTRLLVL.

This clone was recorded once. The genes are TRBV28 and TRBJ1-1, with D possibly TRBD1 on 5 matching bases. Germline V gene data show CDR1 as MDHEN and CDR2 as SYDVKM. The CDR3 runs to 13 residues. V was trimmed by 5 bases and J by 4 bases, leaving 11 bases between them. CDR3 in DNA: TGTGCCAGCAGTCCTCGGGGGAGCACTGAAGCTTTCTTT. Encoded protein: CASSPRGSTEAFF.

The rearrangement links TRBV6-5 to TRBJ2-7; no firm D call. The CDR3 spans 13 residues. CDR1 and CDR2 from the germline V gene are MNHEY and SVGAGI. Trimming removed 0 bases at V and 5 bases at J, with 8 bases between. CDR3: CASSYSPVDEQYF. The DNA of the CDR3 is TGTGCCAGCAGTTACTCCCCAGTAGACGAGCAGTACTTC.

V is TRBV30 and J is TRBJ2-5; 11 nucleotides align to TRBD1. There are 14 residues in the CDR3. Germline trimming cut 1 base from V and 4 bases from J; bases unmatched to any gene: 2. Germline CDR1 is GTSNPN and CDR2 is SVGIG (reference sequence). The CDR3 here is CAWSADRGRETQYF. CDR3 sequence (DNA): TGTGCCTGGAGTGCGGACAGGGGGCGAGAGACCCAGTACTTC.

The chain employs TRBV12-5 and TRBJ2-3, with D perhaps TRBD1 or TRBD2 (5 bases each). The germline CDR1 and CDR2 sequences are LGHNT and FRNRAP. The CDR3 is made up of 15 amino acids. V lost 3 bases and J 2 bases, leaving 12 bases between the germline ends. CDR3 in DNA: TGTGCTAGTGGTTTCCGGGGCAGGTCCACAGATACGCAGTATTTT. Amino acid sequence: CASGFRGRSTDTQYF.

CDR3 in amino acids: CASRRGEAKNIQYF. The CDR3 DNA follows: TGTGCCAGCAGGCGCGGAGAAGCCAAAAACATTCAGTACTTC. The V call is TRBV2, the J call TRBJ2-4; D is unresolved. V dropped 6 bases and J dropped 0 bases, with 9 bases sitting between them. CDR3 size: 14 residues. From germline, CDR1 is SNHLY and CDR2 FYNNEI. The complete variable domain, with remaining parts taken from reference TRBV2 and TRBJ2-4, reads EPEVTQTPSHQVTQMGQEVILRCVPISNHLYFYWYRQILGQKVEFLVSFYNNEISEKSEIFDDQFSVERPDGSNFTLKIRSTKLEDSAMYFCASRRGEAKNIQYFGAGTRLSVL.

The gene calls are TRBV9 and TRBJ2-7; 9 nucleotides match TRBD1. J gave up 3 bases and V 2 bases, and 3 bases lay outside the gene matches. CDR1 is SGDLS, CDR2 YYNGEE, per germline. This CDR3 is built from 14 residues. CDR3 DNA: TGTGCCAGCAGCGTTGGGACAGGGTTCTACGAGCAGTACTTC. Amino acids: CASSVGTGFYEQYF. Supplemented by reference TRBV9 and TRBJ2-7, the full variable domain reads DSGVTQTPKHLITATGQRVTLRCSPRSGDLSVYWYQQSLDQGLQFLIQYYNGEERAKGNILERFSAQQFPDLHSELNLSSLELGDSALYFCASSVGTGFYEQYFGPGTRLTVT.

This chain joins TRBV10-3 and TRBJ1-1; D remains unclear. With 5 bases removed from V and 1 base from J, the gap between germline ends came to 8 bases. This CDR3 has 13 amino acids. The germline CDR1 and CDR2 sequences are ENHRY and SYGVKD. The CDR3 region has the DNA TGTGCCATCAGTCCCACTTCGAACACTGAAGCTTTCTTT. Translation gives CAISPTSNTEAFF.

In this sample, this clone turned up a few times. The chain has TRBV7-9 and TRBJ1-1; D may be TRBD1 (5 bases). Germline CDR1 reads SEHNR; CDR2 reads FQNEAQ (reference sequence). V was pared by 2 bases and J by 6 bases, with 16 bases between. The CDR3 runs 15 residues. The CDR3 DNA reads TGTGCCAGCAGCTTATGGGATGCACCGGGACCTGAAGCTTTCTTT. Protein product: CASSLWDAPGPEAFF.

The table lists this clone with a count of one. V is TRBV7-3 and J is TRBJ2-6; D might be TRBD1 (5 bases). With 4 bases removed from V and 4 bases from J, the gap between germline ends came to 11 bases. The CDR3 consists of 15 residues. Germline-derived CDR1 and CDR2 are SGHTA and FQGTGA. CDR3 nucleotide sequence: TGTGCCAGCAGCTCCCCAGGGCAAGGGGCCAACGTCCTGACTTTC. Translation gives CASSSPGQGANVLTF.

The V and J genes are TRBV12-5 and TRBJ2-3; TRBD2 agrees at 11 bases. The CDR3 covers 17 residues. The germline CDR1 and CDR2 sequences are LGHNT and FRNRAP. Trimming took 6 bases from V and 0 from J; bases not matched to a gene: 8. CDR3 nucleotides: TGTGCTAGTGGCCCGACTAGCGGGATTACTAGCACAGATACGCAGTATTTT. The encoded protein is CASGPTSGITSTDTQYF.

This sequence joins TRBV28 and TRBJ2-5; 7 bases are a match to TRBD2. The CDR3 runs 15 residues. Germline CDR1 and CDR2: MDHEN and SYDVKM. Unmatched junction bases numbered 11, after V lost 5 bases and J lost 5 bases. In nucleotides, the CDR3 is TGTGCCAGCAGTAGGAGTTTGGGCGGGAGTGAGACCCAGTACTTC. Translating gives CASSRSLGGSETQYF.

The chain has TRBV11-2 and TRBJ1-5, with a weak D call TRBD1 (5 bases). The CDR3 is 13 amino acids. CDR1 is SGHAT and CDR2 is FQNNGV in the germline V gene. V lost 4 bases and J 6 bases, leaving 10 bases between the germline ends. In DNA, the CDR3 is TGTGCCAGCAGCTCCGGGGACCGTCAGCCCCAGCATTTT. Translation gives CASSSGDRQPQHF.

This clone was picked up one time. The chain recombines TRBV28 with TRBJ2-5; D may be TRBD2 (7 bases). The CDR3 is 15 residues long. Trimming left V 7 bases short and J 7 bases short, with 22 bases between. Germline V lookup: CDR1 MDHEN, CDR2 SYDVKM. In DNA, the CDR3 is TGTGCCAGCAACCGGGGGGCAGGGAGTTTTGCGACCCAGTACTTC. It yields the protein CASNRGAGSFATQYF.

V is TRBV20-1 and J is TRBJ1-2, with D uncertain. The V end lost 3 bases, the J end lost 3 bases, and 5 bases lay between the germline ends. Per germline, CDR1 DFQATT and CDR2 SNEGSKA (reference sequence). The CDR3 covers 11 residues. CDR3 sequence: CSASSDYGYTF. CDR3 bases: TGCAGTGCTAGCTCCGACTATGGCTACACCTTC.

In nucleotides, the CDR3 is TGTGCCAGCAGTTTAGTTAGAGAGGTGCCAGATACGCAGTATTTT. This codes for CASSLVREVPDTQYF. The V gene is TRBV27, the J gene TRBJ2-3; D gene uncertain. Germline V gene data show CDR1 as MNHEY and CDR2 as SMNVEV (reference sequence). The CDR3 length is 15 residues. V was cut by 2 bases and J by 4 bases, with 13 bases left in between.

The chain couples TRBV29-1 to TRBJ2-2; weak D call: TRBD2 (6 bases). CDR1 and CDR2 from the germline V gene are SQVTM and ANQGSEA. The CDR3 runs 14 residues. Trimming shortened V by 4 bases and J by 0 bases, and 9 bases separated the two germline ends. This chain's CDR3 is CSVVLASNTGELFF. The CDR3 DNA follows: TGCAGCGTTGTTCTAGCGTCGAACACCGGGGAGCTGTTTTTT.